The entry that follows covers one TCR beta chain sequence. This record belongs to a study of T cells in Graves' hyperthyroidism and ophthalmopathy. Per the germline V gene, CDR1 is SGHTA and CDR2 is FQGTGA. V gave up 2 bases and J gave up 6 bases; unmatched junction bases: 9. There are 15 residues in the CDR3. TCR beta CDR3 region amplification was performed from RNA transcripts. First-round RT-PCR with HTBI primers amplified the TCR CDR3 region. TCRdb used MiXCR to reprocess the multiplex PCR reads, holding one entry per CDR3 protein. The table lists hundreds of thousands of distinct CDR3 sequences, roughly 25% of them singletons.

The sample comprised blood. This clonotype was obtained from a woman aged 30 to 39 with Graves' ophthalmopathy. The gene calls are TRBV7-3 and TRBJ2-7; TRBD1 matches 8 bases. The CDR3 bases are TGTGCCAGCAGCTTATCGGCAGGGGGCGCTTCCGAGCAGTACTTC. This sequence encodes CASSLSAGGASEQYF.